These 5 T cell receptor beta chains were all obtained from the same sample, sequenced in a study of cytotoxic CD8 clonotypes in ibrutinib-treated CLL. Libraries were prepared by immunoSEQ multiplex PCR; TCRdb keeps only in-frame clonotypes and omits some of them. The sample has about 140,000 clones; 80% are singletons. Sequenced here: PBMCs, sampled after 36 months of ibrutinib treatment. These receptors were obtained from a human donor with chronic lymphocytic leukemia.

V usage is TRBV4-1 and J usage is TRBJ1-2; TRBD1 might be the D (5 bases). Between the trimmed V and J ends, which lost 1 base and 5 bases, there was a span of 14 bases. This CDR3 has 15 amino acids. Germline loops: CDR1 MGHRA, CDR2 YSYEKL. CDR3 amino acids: CASSQARDGAYGYTF. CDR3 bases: TGCGCCAGCAGCCAAGCACGGGACGGCGCTTATGGCTACACCTTC.

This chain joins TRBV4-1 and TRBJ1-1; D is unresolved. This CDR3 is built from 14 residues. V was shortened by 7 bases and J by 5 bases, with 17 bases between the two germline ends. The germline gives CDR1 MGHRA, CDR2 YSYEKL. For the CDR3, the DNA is TGCGCCAGCACCCCAATGCCAGGAGTGACTGAAGCTTTCTTT. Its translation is CASTPMPGVTEAFF.

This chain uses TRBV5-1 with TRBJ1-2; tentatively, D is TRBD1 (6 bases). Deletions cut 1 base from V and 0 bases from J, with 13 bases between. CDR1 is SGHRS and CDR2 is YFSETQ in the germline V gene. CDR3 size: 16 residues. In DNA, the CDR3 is TGCGCCAGCAGCTTGACTCTCAGGGGTTCTAACTATGGCTACACCTTC. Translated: CASSLTLRGSNYGYTF.

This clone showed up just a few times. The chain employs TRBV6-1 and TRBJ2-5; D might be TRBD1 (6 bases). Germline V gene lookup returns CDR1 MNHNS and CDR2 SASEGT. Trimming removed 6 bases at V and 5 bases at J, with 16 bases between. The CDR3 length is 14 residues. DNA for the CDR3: TGTGCCAGCAGGATCGGGTGGGGGCAGGAGACCCAGTACTTC. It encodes CASRIGWGQETQYF.

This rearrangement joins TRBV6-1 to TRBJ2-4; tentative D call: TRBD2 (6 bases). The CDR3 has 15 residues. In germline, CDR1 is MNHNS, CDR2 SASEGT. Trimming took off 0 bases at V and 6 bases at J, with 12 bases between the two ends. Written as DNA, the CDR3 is TGTGCCAGCAGTGAAGCGGCGGGACTGGCAAACATTCAGTACTTC. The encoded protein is CASSEAAGLANIQYF.